This T cell receptor beta chain is from a study of T-cell reconstitution after alpha-beta-depleted transplantation in children (dated by TCRdb to 2016 to 2017). In terms of the full investigation: T-cell immune reconstitution after TCRalphabeta/CD19-depleted allogeneic hematopoietic cell transplantation in children was quantitatively tracked in the study by means of TCR repertoire profiling.

Summary of the overall study and its limitations: Over subsequent months, a decline in hyperexpanded clone frequencies was noted, and after one year, T-cell counts and TCRbeta diversity were mostly ascribed to newly produced T cells. About two months after transplant, the apparently early recovery of alphabetaT-cell counts reportedly depended on just several hundred clones that had expanded rapidly and came from non-depleted graft cells. In some patients, the high TCRbeta diversity seen at day 60 was put down to recipient T cells and intrathymic progenitors that had survived conditioning.

This clonotype was seen only once. The antigen it binds to is not known. No much larger clone exists at a distance of one base, and base qualities are not known. One read alone is weak evidence. This specimen's treatment or condition label, per the study, means: allogeneic hematopoietic cell transplantation with graft depleted of TCRalphabeta T cells and CD19 B cells. The children who served as transplant recipients had been given grafts of TCRalphabeta/CD19-depleted allogeneic hematopoietic cells. Receptors were amplified or captured by PCR. The sequencing machine was an Illumina HiSeq 2500. TCR libraries were prepared with molecular barcoding, using unique molecular identifiers to normalize TCRbeta repertoire quantification. The public reads were quality trimmed at Q25 with fastp and then assembled into clones with MiXCR by TCRdb, keeping productive beta chains. Each entry is one CDR3 protein sequence, shown with its most common DNA and genes. The sample table contains about 58,000 distinct CDR3 sequences; only one count was recorded for 40% to 45% of them. The ten largest clonotypes hold roughly 98% of the sample.

Sequencing used PBMCs, mostly from graft donor cells, obtained 360 days after TCRalphabeta/CD19-depleted stem cell transplant. The sequence was collected from a male patient under 18 who had a stem cell transplant for acute lymphoblastic leukemia, so the T cells may come from the graft donor.

The CDR3 reads CASSFLGDNEQFF. The nucleotide sequence reads TGTGCCAGCAGCTTTCTTGGGGACAATGAGCAGTTCTTC. Here the chain combines TRBV7-9 and TRBJ2-1, with the identity of the D gene unclear. The CDR3 covers 13 residues, taking in both the cysteine and the phenylalanine. Only CDR3 DNA remains: 39 bases, in frame from the first base. CDR1 and CDR2 were assigned from the germline V gene (reference sequence) as SEHNR and FQNEAQ. V is reduced by 3 bases and J by 5 bases, leaving a spacing of 8 bases between them.